These T cell receptor beta chains were read from a single sample in a study of cytomegalovirus exposure and HLA in healthy donors. Sequencing was performed with immunoSEQ multiplex PCR; in TCRdb, only in-frame clones are kept and a portion is missing. Of under 200,000 clones listed, 65% to 85% are singletons. Input material: PBMCs. Every receptor here comes from a male donor in good health and CMV-seropositive. Each CDR3 is given with its conserved first and last residue. The D gene is left open where the match is weak. Clone size is shown for a subset of rows, as once, few, many or a class of expanded clone.

D gene: NA
J gene: TRBJ1-5
V gene: TRBV7-9
clone size: NA
CDR3 protein: CSSSRGGSNQPQHF
CDR3 DNA: TGTTCCAGCAGCCGGGGGGGCAGCAATCAGCCCCAGCATTTT

D gene: TRBD2
J gene: TRBJ2-3
V gene: TRBV7-3
clone size: NA
CDR3 protein: CASSAFSGRGLDTQYF
CDR3 DNA: TGTGCCAGCAGCGCCTTTAGCGGGAGGGGTCTCGATACGCAGTATTTT

D gene: TRBD2
J gene: TRBJ2-7
V gene: TRBV30
clone size: NA
CDR3 protein: CAWSGTPLGAGPSYEQYF
CDR3 DNA: TGTGCCTGGAGCGGGACCCCACTGGGAGCGGGACCTTCTTACGAGCAGTACTTC

D gene: NA
J gene: TRBJ2-5
V gene: TRBV2
clone size: NA
CDR3 protein: CASSEGPTETQYF
CDR3 DNA: TGTGCCAGCAGTGAGGGGCCAACAGAGACCCAGTACTTC

D gene: TRBD1
J gene: TRBJ2-3
V gene: TRBV2
clone size: NA
CDR3 protein: CASSRQGATDTQYF
CDR3 DNA: TGTGCCAGCAGCAGACAGGGGGCAACAGATACGCAGTATTTT

D gene: TRBD1
J gene: TRBJ2-2
V gene: TRBV11-2
clone size: NA
CDR3 protein: CASSLGWDSGELFF
CDR3 DNA: TGTGCCAGCAGCTTAGGGTGGGACAGTGGGGAGCTGTTTTTT

D gene: NA
J gene: TRBJ1-2
V gene: TRBV27
clone size: NA
CDR3 protein: CASSLNRLNYGYTF
CDR3 DNA: TGTGCCAGCAGTTTGAACAGGTTGAACTATGGCTACACCTTC

D gene: NA
J gene: TRBJ1-4
V gene: TRBV30
clone size: NA
CDR3 protein: CAWSRGARESEKLFF
CDR3 DNA: TGTGCCTGGAGTAGAGGGGCGCGGGAGAGTGAAAAACTGTTTTTT

D gene: TRBD2
J gene: TRBJ2-7
V gene: TRBV7-9
clone size: NA
CDR3 protein: CSSNGPGLASYEQYF
CDR3 DNA: TGTTCCAGCAACGGTCCGGGACTAGCATCCTACGAGCAGTACTTC

D gene: TRBD1
J gene: TRBJ1-5
V gene: TRBV7-8
clone size: NA
CDR3 protein: CASRDRAGQPQHF
CDR3 DNA: TGTGCCAGCAGAGACAGGGCGGGTCAGCCCCAGCATTTT

D gene: NA
J gene: TRBJ2-5
V gene: TRBV2
clone size: NA
CDR3 protein: CASSPGRLDHQETQYF
CDR3 DNA: TGTGCCAGCAGTCCAGGTCGACTAGACCACCAAGAGACCCAGTACTTC

D gene: TRBD1
J gene: TRBJ2-6
V gene: TRBV5-6
clone size: NA
CDR3 protein: CASSLAGQGQVSVLTF
CDR3 DNA: TGTGCCAGCAGCTTGGCAGGACAGGGGCAAGTAAGCGTCCTGACTTTC

D gene: NA
J gene: TRBJ1-3
V gene: TRBV6-6
clone size: few
CDR3 protein: CASTGVLMGGGNTIYF
CDR3 DNA: TGTGCCAGCACGGGTGTGCTAATGGGGGGTGGAAACACCATATATTTT

D gene: NA
J gene: TRBJ1-1
V gene: TRBV5-1
clone size: NA
CDR3 protein: CASSGTGLLNTEAFF
CDR3 DNA: TGCGCCAGCAGCGGTACGGGACTCTTGAACACTGAAGCTTTCTTT

D gene: TRBD2
J gene: TRBJ2-1
V gene: TRBV5-4
clone size: NA
CDR3 protein: CASSLAGDYNEQFF
CDR3 DNA: TGTGCCAGCAGCTTAGCGGGAGACTACAATGAGCAGTTCTTC

D gene: NA
J gene: TRBJ2-7
V gene: TRBV4-2
clone size: few
CDR3 protein: CASSQEQSGSYEQYF
CDR3 DNA: TGTGCCAGCAGCCAAGAACAAAGCGGCTCCTACGAGCAGTACTTC

D gene: NA
J gene: TRBJ1-4
V gene: TRBV7-9
clone size: NA
CDR3 protein: CASSVLEKLFF
CDR3 DNA: TGTGCCAGCAGCGTATTGGAAAAACTGTTTTTT

D gene: NA
J gene: TRBJ2-7
V gene: TRBV9
clone size: NA
CDR3 protein: CASSVVGGKALGEQYF
CDR3 DNA: TGTGCCAGCAGCGTAGTAGGCGGGAAGGCGTTGGGGGAGCAGTACTTC

D gene: NA
J gene: TRBJ1-5
V gene: TRBV27
clone size: NA
CDR3 protein: CASSLSDRFKGPQHF
CDR3 DNA: TGTGCCAGCAGTTTATCCGACAGGTTTAAAGGGCCCCAGCATTTT

D gene: NA
J gene: TRBJ1-4
V gene: TRBV12-2
clone size: NA
CDR3 protein: CASRLAGKGSRHPATNEKLFF
CDR3 DNA: TGTGCAAGTCGCTTAGCGGGCAAGGGGTCCCGACACCCTGCAACTAATGAAAAACTGTTTTTT

D gene: TRBD1
J gene: TRBJ1-2
V gene: TRBV2
clone size: NA
CDR3 protein: CASTRADRAGGYTF
CDR3 DNA: TGTGCCAGCACCAGGGCGGACAGGGCAGGGGGCTACACCTTC

D gene: TRBD1
J gene: TRBJ1-1
V gene: TRBV4-2
clone size: NA
CDR3 protein: CASSPPGQLFF
CDR3 DNA: TGTGCCAGCAGTCCGCCGGGACAGCTCTTCTTT

D gene: TRBD1
J gene: TRBJ1-2
V gene: TRBV6-1
clone size: NA
CDR3 protein: CASSRGQPYGYTF
CDR3 DNA: TGTGCCAGCAGTCGGGGACAGCCCTATGGCTACACCTTC

D gene: TRBD1
J gene: TRBJ1-1
V gene: TRBV5-6
clone size: few
CDR3 protein: CASSGFEGAGEAFF
CDR3 DNA: TGTGCCAGCAGCGGCTTTGAGGGGGCGGGTGAAGCTTTCTTT

D gene: TRBD2
J gene: TRBJ2-1
V gene: TRBV27
clone size: NA
CDR3 protein: CASSLRLAGGNEQFF
CDR3 DNA: TGTGCCAGCAGTTTAAGGCTAGCGGGAGGTAATGAGCAGTTCTTC

D gene: NA
J gene: TRBJ2-7
V gene: TRBV14
clone size: NA
CDR3 protein: CASSQGRISSYEQYF
CDR3 DNA: TGTGCCAGCAGCCAAGGGAGAATAAGCTCCTACGAGCAGTACTTC

D gene: TRBD1
J gene: TRBJ1-1
V gene: TRBV5-1
clone size: NA
CDR3 protein: CASSLTGDVGEAFF
CDR3 DNA: TGCGCCAGCAGCTTAACAGGGGATGTCGGTGAAGCTTTCTTT

D gene: TRBD2
J gene: TRBJ2-2
V gene: TRBV28
clone size: few
CDR3 protein: CASNGGVLPGELFF
CDR3 DNA: TGTGCCTCCAACGGGGGGGTCCTTCCCGGGGAGCTGTTTTTT

D gene: NA
J gene: TRBJ2-1
V gene: TRBV7-6
clone size: NA
CDR3 protein: CASSLFAGGAGALNNEQFF
CDR3 DNA: TGTGCCAGCAGCTTATTCGCGGGTGGTGCGGGTGCGTTGAACAATGAGCAGTTCTTC

D gene: TRBD1
J gene: TRBJ1-3
V gene: TRBV5-1
clone size: NA
CDR3 protein: CASSLAGGQGNTIYF
CDR3 DNA: TGCGCCAGCAGCTTGGCCGGGGGACAGGGTAACACCATATATTTT

D gene: NA
J gene: TRBJ1-2
V gene: TRBV7-9
clone size: NA
CDR3 protein: CSSSIPGAPVNGYTF
CDR3 DNA: TGTTCCAGCAGCATACCAGGGGCGCCAGTGAATGGCTACACCTTC

D gene: TRBD1
J gene: TRBJ2-3
V gene: TRBV30
clone size: NA
CDR3 protein: CAWRPLPGQGAGDTQYF
CDR3 DNA: TGTGCCTGGCGCCCCCTCCCGGGACAGGGGGCCGGGGATACGCAGTATTTT

D gene: NA
J gene: TRBJ2-7
V gene: TRBV7-6
clone size: once
CDR3 protein: CASSYTGNEQYF
CDR3 DNA: TGTGCCAGCAGTTACACAGGGAACGAGCAGTACTTC

D gene: NA
J gene: TRBJ1-4
V gene: TRBV7-2
clone size: NA
CDR3 protein: CASSLAQVSLNEKLFF
CDR3 DNA: TGTGCCAGCAGCTTAGCGCAGGTCAGCCTCAATGAAAAACTGTTTTTT

D gene: NA
J gene: TRBJ2-3
V gene: TRBV5-6
clone size: NA
CDR3 protein: CASTSRGGDTQYF
CDR3 DNA: TGTGCCAGCACCTCTAGGGGGGGAGATACGCAGTATTTT

D gene: NA
J gene: TRBJ1-5
V gene: TRBV13
clone size: NA
CDR3 protein: CASSLGGAGNQPQHF
CDR3 DNA: TGTGCCAGCAGCTTAGGAGGGGCCGGGAATCAGCCCCAGCATTTT

D gene: NA
J gene: TRBJ1-2
V gene: TRBV6-5
clone size: NA
CDR3 protein: CASSTRNYGYTF
CDR3 DNA: TGTGCCAGCAGTACGAGGAACTATGGCTACACCTTC

D gene: TRBD2
J gene: TRBJ2-3
V gene: TRBV11-3
clone size: few
CDR3 protein: CASSLRTSGVDTQYF
CDR3 DNA: TGTGCCAGCAGCCTCCGGACTAGCGGGGTAGATACGCAGTATTTT

D gene: NA
J gene: TRBJ2-1
V gene: TRBV5-6
clone size: NA
CDR3 protein: CASSLGRTYNEQFF
CDR3 DNA: TGTGCCAGCAGCTTGGGCAGAACCTACAATGAGCAGTTCTTC

D gene: TRBD2
J gene: TRBJ2-4
V gene: TRBV6-5
clone size: NA
CDR3 protein: CASSYDGRKNIQYF
CDR3 DNA: TGTGCCAGCAGTTACGACGGGAGGAAAAACATTCAGTACTTC

D gene: NA
J gene: TRBJ1-4
V gene: TRBV9
clone size: once
CDR3 protein: CASSVGGGTEKLFF
CDR3 DNA: TGTGCCAGCAGCGTAGGGGGGGGAACTGAAAAACTGTTTTTT

D gene: TRBD1
J gene: TRBJ2-5
V gene: TRBV6-6
clone size: NA
CDR3 protein: CAVRGGETQYF
CDR3 DNA: TGTGCCGTACGAGGGGGCGAGACCCAGTACTTC

D gene: TRBD2
J gene: TRBJ2-2
V gene: TRBV7-9
clone size: NA
CDR3 protein: CSSSALAGTTGELFF
CDR3 DNA: TGTTCCAGCAGCGCCCTAGCGGGGACCACCGGGGAGCTGTTTTTT

D gene: TRBD1
J gene: TRBJ2-7
V gene: TRBV7-7
clone size: once
CDR3 protein: CASSLRQGAHEQYF
CDR3 DNA: TGTGCTAGCAGCTTACGACAGGGTGCCCACGAGCAGTACTTC

D gene: TRBD2
J gene: TRBJ2-1
V gene: TRBV4-2
clone size: NA
CDR3 protein: CASSQEGTSGYNEQFF
CDR3 DNA: TGTGCCAGCAGCCAAGAAGGGACTAGCGGCTACAATGAGCAGTTCTTC

D gene: TRBD1
J gene: TRBJ2-7
V gene: TRBV5-1
clone size: NA
CDR3 protein: CASSNGQGLSSYEQYF
CDR3 DNA: TGCGCCAGCAGCAATGGACAGGGGTTGAGCTCCTACGAGCAGTACTTC

D gene: NA
J gene: TRBJ2-2
V gene: TRBV19
clone size: NA
CDR3 protein: CASSMWGVGNTGELFF
CDR3 DNA: TGTGCCAGTAGTATGTGGGGGGTAGGGAACACCGGGGAGCTGTTTTTT

D gene: TRBD1
J gene: TRBJ1-1
V gene: TRBV5-4
clone size: NA
CDR3 protein: CASSTEQGRNTEAFF
CDR3 DNA: TGTGCCAGCAGCACGGAACAGGGGAGGAACACTGAAGCTTTCTTT

D gene: NA
J gene: TRBJ1-1
V gene: TRBV11-3
clone size: NA
CDR3 protein: CASSQPRRGEAFF
CDR3 DNA: TGTGCCAGCAGCCAGCCCCGGCGGGGGGAGGCTTTCTTT

D gene: TRBD1
J gene: TRBJ2-3
V gene: TRBV27
clone size: NA
CDR3 protein: CASESRRTGKKDTQYF
CDR3 DNA: TGTGCCAGCGAGTCCCGGCGGACAGGGAAGAAGGATACGCAGTATTTT

D gene: NA
J gene: TRBJ2-5
V gene: TRBV5-4
clone size: NA
CDR3 protein: CASSLEGRKETQYF
CDR3 DNA: TGTGCCAGCAGTTTGGAGGGGCGGAAAGAGACCCAGTACTTC

D gene: TRBD2
J gene: TRBJ2-3
V gene: TRBV30
clone size: NA
CDR3 protein: CAWSSRGLVSYTQYF
CDR3 DNA: TGTGCCTGGAGTTCGCGAGGACTAGTTTCGTATACGCAGTATTTT

D gene: TRBD1
J gene: TRBJ1-1
V gene: TRBV30
clone size: once
CDR3 protein: CAWRTRDRNTEAFF
CDR3 DNA: TGTGCCTGGAGAACCCGGGACAGGAACACTGAAGCTTTCTTT

D gene: NA
J gene: TRBJ2-7
V gene: TRBV5-8
clone size: NA
CDR3 protein: CASSLGYSSYEQYF
CDR3 DNA: TGTGCCAGCAGCTTGGGCTACAGCTCCTACGAGCAGTACTTC